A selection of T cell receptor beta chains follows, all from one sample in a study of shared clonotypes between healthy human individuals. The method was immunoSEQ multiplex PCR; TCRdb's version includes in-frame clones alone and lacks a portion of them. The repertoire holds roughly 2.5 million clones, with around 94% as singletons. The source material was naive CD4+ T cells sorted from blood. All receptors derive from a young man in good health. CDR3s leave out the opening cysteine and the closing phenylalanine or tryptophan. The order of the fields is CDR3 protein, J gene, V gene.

CDR3aa: ASSTVWQETQY
j_gene: TRBJ2-5
v_gene: TRBV19

CDR3aa: ASSTAVLTGELF
j_gene: TRBJ2-2
v_gene: TRBV19

CDR3aa: ASSKALGSPQGTEAF
j_gene: TRBJ1-1
v_gene: TRBV21-1

CDR3aa: ASSRGTGELF
j_gene: TRBJ2-2
v_gene: TRBV6-1

CDR3aa: AWDRGNSPLH
j_gene: TRBJ1-6
v_gene: TRBV30

CDR3aa: ASSQQGNQETQY
j_gene: TRBJ2-5
v_gene: TRBV9

CDR3aa: ASSFHQGAGNTIY
j_gene: TRBJ1-3
v_gene: TRBV11-2

CDR3aa: ASSDGRESYNEQF
j_gene: TRBJ2-1
v_gene: TRBV9

CDR3aa: ASTYGSVTDTQY
j_gene: TRBJ2-3
v_gene: TRBV19

CDR3aa: ASSYRDRGAYEQY
j_gene: TRBJ2-7
v_gene: TRBV6-5

CDR3aa: ASSAGLRSGETQY
j_gene: TRBJ2-5
v_gene: TRBV7-7

CDR3aa: ASSFGGVGETQY
j_gene: TRBJ2-5
v_gene: TRBV7-2

CDR3aa: ASSEGDGANVLT
j_gene: TRBJ2-6
v_gene: TRBV5-1

CDR3aa: ASSLVAPGTDNHNEQF
j_gene: TRBJ2-1
v_gene: TRBV11-3

CDR3aa: ASSLKEHRGETQY
j_gene: TRBJ2-5
v_gene: TRBV7-9

CDR3aa: ASSLASGAYEQY
j_gene: TRBJ2-7
v_gene: TRBV7-8